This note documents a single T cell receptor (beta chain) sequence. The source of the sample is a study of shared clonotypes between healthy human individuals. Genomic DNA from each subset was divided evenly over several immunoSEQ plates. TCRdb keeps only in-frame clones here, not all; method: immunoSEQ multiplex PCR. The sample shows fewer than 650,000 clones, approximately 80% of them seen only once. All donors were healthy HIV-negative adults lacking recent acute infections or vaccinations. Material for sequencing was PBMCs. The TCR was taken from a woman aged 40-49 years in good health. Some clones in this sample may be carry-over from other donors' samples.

As DNA, the CDR3 is TGTGCCAGCAGCCCCGGTGCGGCGGGAGCGGAGACCCAGTACTTC. It translates to CASSPGAAGAETQYF. The chain couples TRBV7-6 to TRBJ2-5, with TRBD2 matching over 7 bases. Unmatched junction bases numbered 11, after V lost 5 bases and J lost 5 bases. This CDR3 has 15 amino acids. Germline V gene lookup returns CDR1 SGHVS and CDR2 FNYEAQ.